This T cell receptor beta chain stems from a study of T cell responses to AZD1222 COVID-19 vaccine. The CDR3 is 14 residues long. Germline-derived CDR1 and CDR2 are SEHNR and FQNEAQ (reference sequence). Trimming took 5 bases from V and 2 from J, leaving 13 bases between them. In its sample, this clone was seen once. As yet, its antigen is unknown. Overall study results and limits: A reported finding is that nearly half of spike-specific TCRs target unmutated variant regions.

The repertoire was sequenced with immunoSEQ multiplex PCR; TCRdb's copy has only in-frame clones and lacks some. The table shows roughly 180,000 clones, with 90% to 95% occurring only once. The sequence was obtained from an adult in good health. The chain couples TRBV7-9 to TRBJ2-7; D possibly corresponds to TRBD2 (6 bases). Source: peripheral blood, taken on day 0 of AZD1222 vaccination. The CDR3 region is CASSPSVGPYEQYF. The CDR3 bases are TGTGCCAGCAGCCCTAGCGTGGGGCCCTACGAGCAGTACTTC.